This T cell receptor (beta chain) comes out of a study of regulatory T cells in long-lasting Graves disease. This clonotype has ten or more counts. Its specificity is not known. General study points: Persistent patients shared more public clonotypes (over 2,500) than new patients (about 1,000). Segments TRBV28, TRBJ1-2 and TRBJ2-5 showed preferential usage in persistent disease.

The V gene end was trimmed by 0 bases and the J gene end by 4 bases; junction bases not matched to a gene: 0. Germline V lookup: CDR1 MDHEN, CDR2 SYDVKM. This CDR3 comprises 14 residues. In building TCR beta libraries, iRepertoire HTBI primers were used together with Arm-PCR of CDR3 regions. TCRdb re-derived calls from the multiplex PCR reads in MiXCR, one entry per CDR3 protein. Among more than 300,000 distinct CDR3 sequences listed, about 18% were seen once. Regarding time point: persistent/refractory GD, antithyroid drugs over 5 years with positive TRAb. There was RNA extracted from PBMCs, and the TCR library was made from it.

This receptor was identified in a female donor with Graves disease. This specimen was peripheral blood mononuclear cells (PBMCs), taken when the disease was refractory, from a patient treated with antithyroid drugs. The gene calls are TRBV28 and TRBJ1-5; TRBD1 matches 7 bases. CDR3 amino acids: CASSLWTGNQPQHF. CDR3 DNA sequence: TGTGCCAGCAGTTTATGGACAGGGAATCAGCCCCAGCATTTT.